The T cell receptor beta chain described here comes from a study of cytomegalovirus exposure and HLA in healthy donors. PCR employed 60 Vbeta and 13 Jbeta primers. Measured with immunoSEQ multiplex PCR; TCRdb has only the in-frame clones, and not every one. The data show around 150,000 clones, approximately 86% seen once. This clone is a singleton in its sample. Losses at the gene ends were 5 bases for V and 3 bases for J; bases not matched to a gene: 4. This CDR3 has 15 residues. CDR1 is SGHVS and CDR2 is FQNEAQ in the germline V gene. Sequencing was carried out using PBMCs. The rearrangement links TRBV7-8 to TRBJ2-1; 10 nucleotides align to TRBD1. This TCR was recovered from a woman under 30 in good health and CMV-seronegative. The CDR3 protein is CASSPRDRGYNEQFF. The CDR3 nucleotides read TGTGCCAGCAGCCCCAGGGACAGGGGCTACAATGAGCAGTTCTTC.